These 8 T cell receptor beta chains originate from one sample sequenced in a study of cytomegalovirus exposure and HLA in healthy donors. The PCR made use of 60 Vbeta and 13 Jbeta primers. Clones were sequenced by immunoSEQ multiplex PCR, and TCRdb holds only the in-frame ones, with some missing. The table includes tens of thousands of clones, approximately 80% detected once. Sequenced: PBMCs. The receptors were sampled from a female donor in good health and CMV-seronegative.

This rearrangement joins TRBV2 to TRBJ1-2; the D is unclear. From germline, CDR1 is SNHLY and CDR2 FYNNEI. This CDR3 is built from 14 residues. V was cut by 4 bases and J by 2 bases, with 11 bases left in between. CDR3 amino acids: CASSGGRRNYGYTF. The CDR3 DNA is TGTGCCAGCAGTGGAGGGCGTAGGAACTATGGCTACACCTTC.

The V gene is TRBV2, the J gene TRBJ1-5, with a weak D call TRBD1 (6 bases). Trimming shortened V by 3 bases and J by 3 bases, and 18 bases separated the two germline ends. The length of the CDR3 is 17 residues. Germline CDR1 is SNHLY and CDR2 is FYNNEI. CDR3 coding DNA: TGTGCCAGCAGTGATATATTGGCAGGGGCTATCAATCAGCCCCAGCATTTT. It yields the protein CASSDILAGAINQPQHF. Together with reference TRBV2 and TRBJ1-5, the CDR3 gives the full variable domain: EPEVTQTPSHQVTQMGQEVILRCVPISNHLYFYWYRQILGQKVEFLVSFYNNEISEKSEIFDDQFSVERPDGSNFTLKIRSTKLEDSAMYFCASSDILAGAINQPQHFGDGTRLSIL.

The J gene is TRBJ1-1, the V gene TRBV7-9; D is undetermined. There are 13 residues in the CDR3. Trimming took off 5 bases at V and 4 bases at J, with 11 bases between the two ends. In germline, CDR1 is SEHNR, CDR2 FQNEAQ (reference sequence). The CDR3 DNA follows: TGTGCCAGCAGCCGGTCGGGGAGCACTGAAGCTTTCTTT. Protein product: CASSRSGSTEAFF.

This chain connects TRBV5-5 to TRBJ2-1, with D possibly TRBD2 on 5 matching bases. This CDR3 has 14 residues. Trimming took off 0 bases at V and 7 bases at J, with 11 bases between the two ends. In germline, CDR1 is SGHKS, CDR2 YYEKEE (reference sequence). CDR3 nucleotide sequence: TGTGCCAGCAGCTTGGTTAGATCGGGGAATGAGCAGTTCTTC. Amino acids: CASSLVRSGNEQFF.

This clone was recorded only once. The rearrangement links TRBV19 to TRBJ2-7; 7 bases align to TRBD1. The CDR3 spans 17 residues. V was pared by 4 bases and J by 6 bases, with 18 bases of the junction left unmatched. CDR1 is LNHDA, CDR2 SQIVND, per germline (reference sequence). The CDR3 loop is CASSTRRQGLAGAEQYF. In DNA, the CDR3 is TGTGCCAGTAGTACCAGGCGACAGGGCCTAGCCGGGGCCGAGCAGTACTTC. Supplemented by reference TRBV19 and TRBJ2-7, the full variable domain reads DGGITQSPKYLFRKEGQNVTLSCEQNLNHDAMYWYRQDPGQGLRLIYYSQIVNDFQKGDIAEGYSVSREKKESFPLTVTSAQKNPTAFYLCASSTRRQGLAGAEQYFGPGTRLTVT.

CDR3 loop: CAWSLPGAFGEKLFF. CDR3 DNA: TGTGCCTGGAGTCTCCCAGGGGCATTTGGGGAAAAACTGTTTTTT. The rearrangement uses TRBV30 and TRBJ1-4; possibly TRBD1 for D (6 bases). Germline V gene lookup returns CDR1 GTSNPN and CDR2 SVGIG (reference sequence). The CDR3 loop spans 15 amino acids. Trimming took off 2 bases at V and 8 bases at J, with 18 bases between the two ends.

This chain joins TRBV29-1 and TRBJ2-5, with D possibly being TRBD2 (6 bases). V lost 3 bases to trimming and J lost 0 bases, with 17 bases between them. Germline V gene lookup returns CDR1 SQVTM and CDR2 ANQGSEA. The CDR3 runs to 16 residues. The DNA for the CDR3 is TGCAGCGTTGAGGGTTCGTCACGGGGGAACCAAGAGACCCAGTACTTC. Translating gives CSVEGSSRGNQETQYF.

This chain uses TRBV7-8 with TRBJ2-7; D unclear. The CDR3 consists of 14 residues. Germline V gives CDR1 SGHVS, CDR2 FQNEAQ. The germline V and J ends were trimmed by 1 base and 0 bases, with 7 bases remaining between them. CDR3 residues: CASSLVAASYEQYF. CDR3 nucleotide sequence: TGTGCCAGCAGCTTAGTAGCAGCCTCCTACGAGCAGTACTTC.